This passage covers 5 T cell receptor beta chains from one sample sequenced in a study of glioma-infiltrating T cells. TCR alpha and beta CDR3 regions were amplified from RNA using iRepertoire nested multiplex PCR. TCRdb re-analysed the multiplex PCR reads in MiXCR, keeping a single row per CDR3 protein. The data contain roughly 350,000 distinct CDR3 sequences, 41% of them singletons. Specimen: glioma tissue, nonneoplastic brain tissue, or PBMCs (not recorded which). Source of these receptors: a human donor with low-grade glioma or glioblastoma, undergoing nonglioma brain surgery, or in good health (not recorded which).

This clonotype was observed many times. The chain uses TRBV15 and TRBJ2-5; 8 nucleotides align to TRBD1. V lost 0 bases, J lost 4 bases, and 7 bases stayed unmatched. There are 16 residues in the CDR3. Germline V gives CDR1 LNHNV, CDR2 YYDKDF (reference sequence). The CDR3 coding sequence is TGTGCCACCAGCAGAGAGGAAGGACAGGGTCGAGAGACCCAGTACTTC. Its protein is CATSREEGQGRETQYF.

This clonotype appeared a few times. The chain couples TRBV4-1 to TRBJ1-2; possible D gene TRBD1, 6 bases. V was cut by 4 bases and J by 1 base, with 16 bases left in between. There are 16 residues in the CDR3. The germline CDR1 and CDR2 sequences are MGHRA and YSYEKL. The CDR3 spells CASSPTRTAINYGYTF. Here the CDR3 DNA reads TGCGCCAGCAGCCCCACCCGGACAGCGATTAACTATGGCTACACCTTC.

This chain joins TRBV19 and TRBJ1-5; a possible D gene is TRBD1 (5 bases). The V gene lost 6 bases and the J gene lost 2 bases, with 14 bases spanning the gap. The CDR3 has 15 residues. CDR1 is LNHDA, CDR2 SQIVND, per germline (reference sequence). The CDR3 reads CASRKVAGRNQPQHF. The CDR3 region has the DNA TGTGCCAGTAGGAAGGTGGCAGGGCGCAATCAGCCCCAGCATTTT. Full variable domain (remainder filled in from reference TRBV19 and TRBJ1-5): DGGITQSPKYLFRKEGQNVTLSCEQNLNHDAMYWYRQDPGQGLRLIYYSQIVNDFQKGDIAEGYSVSREKKESFPLTVTSAQKNPTAFYLCASRKVAGRNQPQHFGDGTRLSIL.

Turning to this clonotype: A junction boundary mismatches the germline segment, possibly from a read error. The chain links TRBV27 to TRBJ1-2, with a weak D call TRBD1 (5 bases). Per the germline V gene, CDR1 is MNHEY and CDR2 is SMNVEV (reference sequence). There are 15 residues in the CDR3. The CDR3 DNA follows: TGTGCCAGCAGTGAGCGGGCAGGGCCTAGCTATGGTTACACCTTC. This encodes CASSERAGPSYGYTF.

There are many counts of this clonotype. The chain has TRBV27 and TRBJ1-1; a weak D match, TRBD1 (6 bases). Looked up from germline, CDR1 is MNHEY and CDR2 is SMNVEV (reference sequence). This CDR3 is built from 13 residues. Trimming took off 2 bases at V and 6 bases at J, with 10 bases between the two ends. CDR3 nucleotides: TGTGCCAGCAGTTTACAAGGGGGACCTGAAGCTTTCTTT. Translating gives CASSLQGGPEAFF.